A selection of T cell receptor beta chains follows, all from one sample in a study of blood T cells in healthy people across ages. TCRdb processed the 5' RACE reads anew with MiXCR; each CDR3 protein has one entry. The table records more than 650,000 distinct CDR3 sequences, roughly 50% of them present only once. Sequenced material: blood. Source of these receptors: a man older than 75 in good health. The CDR3 runs from the conserved cysteine through the conserved F or W. The D gene is left open where the match is weak. The size field is filled for only some rows; it gives once, few, many or a size class.

v_call: TRBV7-9
j_call: TRBJ2-7
d_call: .
clone_size: .
cdr3_aa: CASSLRTPYYEQYF
cdr3_nt: TGTGCCAGCAGCTTAAGGACACCTTATTACGAGCAGTACTTC

v_call: TRBV29-1
j_call: TRBJ2-5
d_call: .
clone_size: .
cdr3_aa: CSVVSGDEAQYF
cdr3_nt: TGCAGCGTTGTATCAGGGGACGAGGCCCAGTACTTC

v_call: TRBV6-5
j_call: TRBJ2-7
d_call: TRBD2
clone_size: .
cdr3_aa: CASRAGVIYEQYF
cdr3_nt: TGTGCCAGCAGAGCGGGAGTAATCTACGAGCAGTACTTC

v_call: TRBV15
j_call: TRBJ2-1
d_call: .
clone_size: .
cdr3_aa: CATSRDSPQFF
cdr3_nt: TGTGCCACCAGCAGAGATTCGCCCCAGTTCTTC

v_call: TRBV5-1
j_call: TRBJ2-7
d_call: .
clone_size: few
cdr3_aa: CASWDSPTSIYEQYF
cdr3_nt: TGCGCCAGCTGGGATAGCCCCACTAGCATCTACGAGCAGTACTTC

v_call: TRBV7-9
j_call: TRBJ1-4
d_call: .
clone_size: .
cdr3_aa: CASSLVGQKEKLFF
cdr3_nt: TGTGCCAGCAGCTTAGTGGGACAAAAAGAAAAACTGTTTTTT

v_call: TRBV24-1
j_call: TRBJ2-4
d_call: .
clone_size: .
cdr3_aa: CATSDSGPKNIQYF
cdr3_nt: TGTGCCACCAGTGATAGTGGACCCAAAAACATTCAGTACTTC

v_call: TRBV9
j_call: TRBJ2-1
d_call: .
clone_size: few
cdr3_aa: CASSIVGSGNEQFF
cdr3_nt: TGTGCCAGCAGCATTGTCGGGAGTGGGAATGAGCAGTTCTTC

v_call: TRBV7-2
j_call: TRBJ2-3
d_call: TRBD2
clone_size: .
cdr3_aa: CASSLRLAGGLGRCAYF
cdr3_nt: TGTGCCAGCAGCTTGAGACTAGCGGGAGGGTTGGGAAGATGCGCGTATTTT

v_call: TRBV20-1
j_call: TRBJ2-3
d_call: .
clone_size: many
cdr3_aa: CSASGHRYAYF
cdr3_nt: TGCAGTGCTAGCGGACACAGATACGCGTATTTT